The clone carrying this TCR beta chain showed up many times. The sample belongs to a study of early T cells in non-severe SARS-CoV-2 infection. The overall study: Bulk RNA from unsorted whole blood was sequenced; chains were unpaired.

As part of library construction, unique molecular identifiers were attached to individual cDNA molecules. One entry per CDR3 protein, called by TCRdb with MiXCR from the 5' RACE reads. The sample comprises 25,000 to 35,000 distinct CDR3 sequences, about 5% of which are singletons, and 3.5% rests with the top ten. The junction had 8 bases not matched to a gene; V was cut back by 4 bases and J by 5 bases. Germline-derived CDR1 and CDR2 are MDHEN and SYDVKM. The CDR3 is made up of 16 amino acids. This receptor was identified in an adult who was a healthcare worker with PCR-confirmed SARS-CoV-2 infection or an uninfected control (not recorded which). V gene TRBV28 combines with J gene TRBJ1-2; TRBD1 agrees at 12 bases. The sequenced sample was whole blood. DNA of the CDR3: TGTGCCAGCAGTTCGGAAGGGACAGGGGGCGCGTATGGCTACACCTTC. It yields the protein CASSSEGTGGAYGYTF.